Given below is one TCR beta chain in context. Germline values: CDR1 SGHAT, CDR2 FQNNGV. V lost 6 bases and J 5 bases, leaving 20 bases between the germline ends. The CDR3 is 15 amino acids. Some clones are missing from TCRdb's copy, which holds only in-frame ones; the method was immunoSEQ multiplex PCR. This sample yields around 64,000 clones, of which about 93% are seen a single time; about 2.5% belongs to the top ten. This sample was taken from a study of T cell changes during pregnancy in multiple sclerosis. Sequenced here: CD8+ T cells from peripheral blood mononuclear cells, sampled in the third trimester of pregnancy. This rearrangement joins TRBV11-2 to TRBJ2-7; D is possibly TRBD2 (5 bases). The TCR sequence derives from a female donor with multiple sclerosis, enrolled in a pregnancy study. The CDR3 protein is CASRFIVELVDEQYF. CDR3 in DNA: TGTGCCAGCAGATTTATAGTCGAACTAGTAGACGAGCAGTACTTC.